This TCR beta chain was retrieved from a study of cytomegalovirus exposure and HLA in healthy donors. Of note for this clone: Its antigen is undetermined.

The germline gives CDR1 SQVTM, CDR2 ANQGSEA. V lost 7 bases and J 4 bases, leaving 17 bases between the germline ends. The CDR3 is 14 amino acids. Study-wide results and limits: Cytomegalovirus status was reportedly diagnosed by the classifier with high specificity and sensitivity. The authors listed 150 or so TCR beta chains as cytomegalovirus-associated.

Clones were sequenced by immunoSEQ multiplex PCR, and TCRdb holds only the in-frame ones, with some missing. The sample records 200,000 or so clones, approximately 84% being singletons. Sequencing was done on a sample of PBMCs. This TCR was sampled from a man aged 18 to 29 in good health and CMV-seropositive. The rearrangement joins TRBV29-1 to TRBJ2-1; D is perhaps TRBD2 (6 bases). The CDR3: CSALSGSGYNEQFF. The CDR3 coding sequence is TGCAGCGCCCTCTCCGGGAGTGGTTACAATGAGCAGTTCTTC.